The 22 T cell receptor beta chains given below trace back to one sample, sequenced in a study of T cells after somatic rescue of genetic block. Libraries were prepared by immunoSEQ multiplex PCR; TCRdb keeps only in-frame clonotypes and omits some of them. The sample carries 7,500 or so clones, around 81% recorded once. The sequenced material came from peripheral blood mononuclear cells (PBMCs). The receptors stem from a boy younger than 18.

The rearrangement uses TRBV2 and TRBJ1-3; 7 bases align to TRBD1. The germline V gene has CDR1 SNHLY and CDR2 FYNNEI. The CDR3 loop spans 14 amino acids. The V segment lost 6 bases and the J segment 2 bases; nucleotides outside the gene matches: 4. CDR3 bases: TGTGCCAGCAGAGAACAGGGGCCTGGAAACACCATATATTTT. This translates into CASREQGPGNTIYF.

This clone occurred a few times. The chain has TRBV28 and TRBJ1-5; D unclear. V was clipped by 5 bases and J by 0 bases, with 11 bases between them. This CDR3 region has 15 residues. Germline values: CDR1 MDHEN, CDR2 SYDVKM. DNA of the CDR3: TGTGCCAGCAGTGGGAACTTAATTAGCAATCAGCCCCAGCATTTT. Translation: CASSGNLISNQPQHF.

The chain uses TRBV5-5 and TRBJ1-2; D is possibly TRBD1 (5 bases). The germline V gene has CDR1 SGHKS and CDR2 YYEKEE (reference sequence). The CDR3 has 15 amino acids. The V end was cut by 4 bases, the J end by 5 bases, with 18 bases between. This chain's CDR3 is CASSTSGMEGYGYTF. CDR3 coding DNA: TGTGCCAGCAGCACCTCAGGGATGGAAGGGTATGGCTACACCTTC.

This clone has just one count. The CDR3 protein is CASSLGPYGYTF. CDR3 nucleotide sequence: TGTGCCAGCAGTTTGGGACCGTATGGCTACACCTTC. The chain is built from TRBV28 and TRBJ1-2, with a possible D match to TRBD1 (5 bases). Trimming left V 3 bases short and J 5 bases short, with 7 bases between. This CDR3 region has 12 residues. Looked up from germline, CDR1 is MDHEN and CDR2 is SYDVKM.

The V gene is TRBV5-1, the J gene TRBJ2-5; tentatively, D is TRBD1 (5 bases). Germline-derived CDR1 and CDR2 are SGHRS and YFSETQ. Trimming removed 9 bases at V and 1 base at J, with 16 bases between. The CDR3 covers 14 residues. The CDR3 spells CATSDSGLQETQYF. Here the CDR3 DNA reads TGCGCCACCTCCGATTCAGGGCTCCAAGAGACCCAGTACTTC.

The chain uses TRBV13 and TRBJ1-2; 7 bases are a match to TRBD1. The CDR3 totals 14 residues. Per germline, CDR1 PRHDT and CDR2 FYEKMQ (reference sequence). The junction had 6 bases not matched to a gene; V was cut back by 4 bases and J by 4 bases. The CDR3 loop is CASSSVRQGYGYTF. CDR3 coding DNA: TGTGCCAGCAGCTCCGTGAGACAGGGCTATGGCTACACCTTC.

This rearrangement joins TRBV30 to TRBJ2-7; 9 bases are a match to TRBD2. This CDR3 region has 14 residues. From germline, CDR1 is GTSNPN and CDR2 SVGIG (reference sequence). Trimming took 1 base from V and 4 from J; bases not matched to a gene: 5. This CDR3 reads CAWSGREGPYEQYF. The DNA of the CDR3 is TGTGCCTGGAGTGGGCGGGAGGGCCCTTACGAGCAGTACTTC. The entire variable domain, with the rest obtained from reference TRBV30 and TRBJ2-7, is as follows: SQTIHQWPATLVQPVGSPLSLECTVEGTSNPNLYWYRQAAGRGLQLLFYSVGIGQISSEVPQNLSASRPQDRQFILSSKKLLLSDSGFYLCAWSGREGPYEQYFGPGTRLTVT.

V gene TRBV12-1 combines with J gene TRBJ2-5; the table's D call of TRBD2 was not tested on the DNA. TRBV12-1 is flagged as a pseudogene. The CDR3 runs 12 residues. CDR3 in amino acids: CASSSPEETQYF. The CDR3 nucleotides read TGTGCCAGCAGCTCCCCGGAAGAGACCCAGTACTTC.

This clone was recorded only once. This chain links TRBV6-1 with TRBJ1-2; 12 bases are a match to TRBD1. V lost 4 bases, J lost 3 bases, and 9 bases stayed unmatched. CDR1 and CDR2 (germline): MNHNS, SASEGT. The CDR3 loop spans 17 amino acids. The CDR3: CASSGRDRGRGHYGYTF. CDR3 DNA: TGTGCCAGCAGTGGCCGGGACAGGGGGCGCGGTCACTATGGCTACACCTTC.

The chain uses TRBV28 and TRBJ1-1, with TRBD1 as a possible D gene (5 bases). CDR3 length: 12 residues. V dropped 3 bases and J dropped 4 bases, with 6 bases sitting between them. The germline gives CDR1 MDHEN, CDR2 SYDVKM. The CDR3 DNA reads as TGTGCCAGCAGTTTGCAGGGCACTGAAGCTTTCTTT. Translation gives CASSLQGTEAFF.

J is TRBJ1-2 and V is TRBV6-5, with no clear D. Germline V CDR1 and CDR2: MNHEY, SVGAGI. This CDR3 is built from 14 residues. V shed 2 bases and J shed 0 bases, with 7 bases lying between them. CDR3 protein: CASSYQRANYGYTF. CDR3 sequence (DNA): TGTGCCAGCAGTTACCAGCGAGCTAACTATGGCTACACCTTC.

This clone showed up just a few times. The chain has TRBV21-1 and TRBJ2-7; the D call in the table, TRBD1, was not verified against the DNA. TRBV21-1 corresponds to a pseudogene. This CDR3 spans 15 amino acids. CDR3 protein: CASSTKPTGAHEQYF. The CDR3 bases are TGTGCCAGCAGCACTAAACCGACAGGGGCCCACGAGCAGTACTTC.

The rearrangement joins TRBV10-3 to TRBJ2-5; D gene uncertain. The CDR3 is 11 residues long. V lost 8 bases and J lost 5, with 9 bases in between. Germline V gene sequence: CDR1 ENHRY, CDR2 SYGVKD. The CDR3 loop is CAIGLEETQYF. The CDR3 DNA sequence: TGTGCCATCGGCCTGGAGGAGACCCAGTACTTC.

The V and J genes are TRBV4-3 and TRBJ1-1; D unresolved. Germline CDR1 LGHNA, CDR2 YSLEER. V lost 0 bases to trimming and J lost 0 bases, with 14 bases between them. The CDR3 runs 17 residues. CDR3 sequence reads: CASSQDYESTMNTEAFF. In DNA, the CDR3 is TGCGCCAGCAGCCAAGATTATGAGAGTACCATGAACACTGAAGCTTTCTTT.

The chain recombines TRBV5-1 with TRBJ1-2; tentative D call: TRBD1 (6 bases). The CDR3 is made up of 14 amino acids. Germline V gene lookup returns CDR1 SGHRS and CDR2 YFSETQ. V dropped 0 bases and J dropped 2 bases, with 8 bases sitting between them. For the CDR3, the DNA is TGCGCCAGCAGCTTGGAGGGGGACAACTATGGCTACACCTTC. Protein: CASSLEGDNYGYTF.

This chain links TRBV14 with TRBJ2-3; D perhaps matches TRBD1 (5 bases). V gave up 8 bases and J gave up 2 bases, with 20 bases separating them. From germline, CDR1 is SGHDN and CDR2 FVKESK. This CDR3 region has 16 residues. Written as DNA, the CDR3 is TGTGCCAGCGCGCCCGAAGGGGCAGTTTCCACAGATACGCAGTATTTT. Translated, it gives CASAPEGAVSTDTQYF.

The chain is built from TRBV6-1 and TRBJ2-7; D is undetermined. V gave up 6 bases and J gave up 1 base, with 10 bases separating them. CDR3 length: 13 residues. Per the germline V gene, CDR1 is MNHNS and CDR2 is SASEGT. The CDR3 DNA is TGTGCCAGCAGATTAGCAGATTCCTACGAGCAGTACTTC. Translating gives CASRLADSYEQYF.

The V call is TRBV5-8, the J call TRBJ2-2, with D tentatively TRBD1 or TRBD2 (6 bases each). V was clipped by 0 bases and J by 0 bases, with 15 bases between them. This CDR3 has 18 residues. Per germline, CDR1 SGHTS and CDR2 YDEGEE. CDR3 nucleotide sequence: TGTGCCAGCAGCTTGGGGGTCCGGGGGCCTCCGAACACCGGGGAGCTGTTTTTT. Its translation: CASSLGVRGPPNTGELFF.

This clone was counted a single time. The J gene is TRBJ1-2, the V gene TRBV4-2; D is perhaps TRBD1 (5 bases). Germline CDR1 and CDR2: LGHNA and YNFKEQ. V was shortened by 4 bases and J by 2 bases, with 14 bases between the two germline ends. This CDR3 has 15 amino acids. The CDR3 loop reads CASSRDPSANYGYTF. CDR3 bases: TGTGCCAGCAGCCGGGACCCCAGCGCCAACTATGGCTACACCTTC.

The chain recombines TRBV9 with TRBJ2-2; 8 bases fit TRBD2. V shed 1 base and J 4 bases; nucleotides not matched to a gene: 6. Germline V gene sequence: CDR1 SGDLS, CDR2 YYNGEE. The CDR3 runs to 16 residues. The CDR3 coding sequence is TGTGCCAGCAGCGTATTTGCGGGGGGACGCACCGGGGAGCTGTTTTTT. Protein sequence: CASSVFAGGRTGELFF.

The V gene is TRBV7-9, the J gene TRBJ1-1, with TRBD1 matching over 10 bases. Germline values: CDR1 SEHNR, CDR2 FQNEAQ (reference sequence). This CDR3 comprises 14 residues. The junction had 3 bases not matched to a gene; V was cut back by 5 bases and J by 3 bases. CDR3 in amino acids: CASSTGQGDTEAFF. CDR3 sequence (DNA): TGTGCCAGCAGCACCGGACAGGGGGACACTGAAGCTTTCTTT.

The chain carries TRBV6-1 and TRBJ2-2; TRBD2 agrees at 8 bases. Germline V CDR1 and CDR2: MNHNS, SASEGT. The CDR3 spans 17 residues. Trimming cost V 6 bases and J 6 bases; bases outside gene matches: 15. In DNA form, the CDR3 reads TGTGCCAGCAGGGAACTAGCGGATCTCGGGGTCGCCGGGGAGCTGTTTTTT. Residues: CASRELADLGVAGELFF.